This T cell receptor beta chain was sequenced for a study of T cell clonotyping in hematopoietic cell transplantation. General study points: Recipient TCR diversity dropped after transplant; expanded clonotypes rose from day 30 to 180.

Some clones are missing from TCRdb's copy, which holds only in-frame ones; the method was immunoSEQ multiplex PCR. The sample has roughly 11,000 clones, approximately 89% seen once; the top ten hold around 3.9%. Worth noting for this clone: As yet, its antigen is unknown.

The origin of this receptor is a human donor who either received an allogeneic hematopoietic cell transplant for a myeloid malignancy or was a related donor (not recorded which). Some clones in this sample may be carry-over from other donors' samples. The source material was peripheral blood mononuclear cells.

The CDR3 nucleotides read TGTGCCAGCAGCCGTATGTCCGGGGCGATGAACACTGAAGCTTTCTTT. Protein product: CASSRMSGAMNTEAFF. The chain recombines TRBV7-3 with TRBJ1-1; TRBD1 might be the D (5 bases). The V gene lost 5 bases and the J gene lost 0 bases, with 16 bases spanning the gap. Germline V gene data show CDR1 as SGHTA and CDR2 as FQGTGA. This CDR3 comprises 16 residues.